Sequencing of this TCR beta chain was carried out in a study of cytomegalovirus exposure and HLA in healthy donors (dated by TCRdb to 2017 to 2019). About the full investigation: According to an earlier analysis of several hundred of the donors, about 170 million T cells yielded 117 million unique TCR beta sequences and around 280 Gb of sequence data. Of the approximately 400 genotyped donors, 75% to 85% were placed in the genetic ancestry cluster associated with self-reported Caucasian donors. An earlier analysis of around 640 of the donors used high-throughput TCR beta sequencing to judge whether each TCR beta V gene segment behaved as functional or pseudogenic. Donor age, sex, ethnicity and CMV serostatus were compiled together with the repertoire data. Every discovery cohort repertoire had been produced on one sequencing platform. In a later genetic analysis, genome-wide SNP genotypes for about three fifths of the roughly 670 donors were used, and that subset was treated as a discovery cohort. In the later analysis, no new phenotypic data were used to find candidate immune exposures; instead, reliance was placed on TCR beta sequences and their occurrence across donors. An early release that covered fewer than 750 HLA-typed donors contained about 300 gigabases of sequencing data and around 85 million unique TCR sequences. Both class I and class II loci were covered by HLA typing, at four-digit resolution. On average, roughly 250,000 unique TCR beta nucleotide sequences were sequenced per donor among a few hundred genotyped donors of the cohort, with roughly 18% of those sequences being non-productive. A handful of DR-DQ haplotypes were treated as single units for association and clustering because of strong linkage in the cohort. High-throughput TCR immunosequencing, statistical association of individual TCRs with disease status, and machine learning were combined to predict cytomegalovirus infection status. The study aimed to test whether signatures of past pathogen exposure could be identified by cataloging public T cell receptors. The study used immunosequencing to profile the T cell repertoires of more than 650 subjects and linked those repertoires to cytomegalovirus serostatus. Typing coverage differed by locus: A, B, C, DRB1 and DQB1 were typed in about 629-640 donors, DQA1 in roughly 510, DPA1 in over 600, and DPB1 in roughly 470. A later analysis re-examined previously published TCR beta repertoires from 610 or so donors and added high-resolution HLA genotyping to investigate patterns of TCR occurrence. Besides the first cohort of 550 to 750 subjects, a separate validation cohort made up of some 110 different subjects was used.

As concerns this clone: There is no known antigen for this receptor. Nothing much larger sits one base from this clone, and base qualities are not available.

General study outcomes and caveats: According to the authors, the approach could potentially be generalized to other disease states and immunological phenotypes. Most CMV-associated TCR beta chains appeared to be HLA-restricted in a later analysis, and the HLA associations seemed to be driven largely by CMV exposure. Linkage disequilibrium might explain the correlated functional status among segregating V segments, but an unknown experimental factor could not be excluded. The only immune exposure information available for the cohort was CMV serostatus. The sequencing pipeline was judged likely to have produced a cluster of highly shared sequence variants as a technical artifact. A total of fewer than 200 TCR beta chains were listed by the study as associated with cytomegalovirus. In a later analysis, HLA-associated TCR beta chains were found to be more clonally expanded and to have lower generation probabilities than equally common non-associated chains. The cohort was sequenced for TCR beta chains only, and without alpha or paired-chain data the features that could be detected were limited. A further reported finding was that TCR beta sequences accurately predicted the HLA-A and HLA-B alleles for most subjects in the first cohort. Some IMGT-functional V segments, including TRBV6-2 and TRBV6-3, could not be told apart with the 87-base-pair reads, so those segments were excluded. Strong co-occurrence of HLA alleles, especially DR and DQ, made assigning TCR associations to individual alleles difficult. In an earlier analysis of about 600 of the donors, most TCR beta V segments appeared in productive rearrangements about 87% or about 30% of the time, broadly matching IMGT annotations. Most TCR sequences were observed very rarely across donors, whereas some public TCRs were present in many individuals. An association between a missense DCLRE1C variant and V-gene and J-gene trimming of TCR beta chains was found in a later genetic analysis and replicated in an independent cohort. Because counts were too low, 15 to 20 rarely observed V segments, including chromosome 9 orphons, were excluded from the earlier analysis of a few hundred of the donors. According to a later analysis, TCR association rates differed among HLA loci, with DRB1 alleles showing the most associated TCRs and HLA-C alleles showing the fewest. Because HLA typing was unavailable for some donors at each locus, only the typed subset was used in association tests. In both the original and validation cohorts, the classifier was reported to diagnose cytomegalovirus status with high specificity and sensitivity. Presence/absence analyses assumed roughly uniform sequencing depth across donors, an assumption that may not hold. Compared with the approximately 670-donor mean, donors in an Asian-associated ancestry cluster had fewer N-insertions in productive TCRs, according to a later genetic analysis. Several of the top co-occurrence clusters appeared to be linked to parvovirus B19, influenza, CMV and Epstein-Barr virus, according to a later analysis. A few of the identified cytomegalovirus-associated TCR beta chains were confirmed in vitro to be specific for cytomegalovirus antigens. Specific HLA alleles were associated with 15,000 to 20,000 TCR beta sequences at a false discovery rate of 0.05 in a later analysis.

Including the terminal cysteine and phenylalanine, the CDR3 comprises 15 residues. This entry keeps only the CDR3 DNA: 45 bases, framed from base 1. The germline ends are 13 bases apart after V is trimmed by 0 bases and J by 10 bases. Sequences LGHNA (CDR1) and YNFKEQ (CDR2) are obtained from the germline V gene. In total, over 600 healthy bone marrow donors made up the cohort. All cohort members were sampled while nominally healthy, although unrecorded immune exposures were likely present. The donor was CMV seropositive and was included in the group of approximately 310 seropositive cohort members. A peripheral blood sample was provided by each donor, and peripheral blood mononuclear cells were used for TCR beta sequencing. Genomic DNA extraction from the blood cell samples was performed with the Qiagen DNeasy Blood Extraction Kit. Library construction relied on the immunoSEQ multiplex PCR assay. The multiplex PCR relied on a mix of 60 forward primers for TCR Vbeta segments and 13 reverse primers for TCR Jbeta segments. The CDR3 region of rearranged TCR beta genes was amplified from genomic DNA by a multiplex PCR assay. The amplified TCR beta libraries were sequenced on the Illumina HiSeq System as 87-base-pair reads. The study's processing was this. A later analysis tallied around 82 million unique TCR beta chains across the 700 or so repertoires, and around 12 million of those chains were shared by two or more donors. To remove PCR and sequencing errors, raw reads were error-corrected and collapsed into unique sequences using a nearest-neighbor algorithm that merged closely related sequences. To assign V, D and J gene segments, CDR3 sequences were aligned to IMGT reference sequences. For a sequence to be retained, at least a six-nucleotide match to both a V gene segment and a J gene segment was required. A rearrangement was called productive if the CDR3 had no stop codons and remained in frame with V and J, and every other rearrangement was called non-productive. Following IMGT convention, CDR3 was defined as the stretch from the second conserved V-encoded cysteine up to the conserved J-encoded phenylalanine. The earlier analysis of about 500 of the donors excluded sequences that lacked an unambiguous match to a single V gene segment. In an earlier analysis of some 590 of the donors, V segments were called functional above 56.7% productive rearrangements and were called segregating when the between-donor standard deviation exceeded 5%. A statistical classification framework was developed to diagnose cytomegalovirus status using the catalog of TCR beta chain sequences. In a later analysis, TCR nucleotide sequences were compared against IMGT/GENE-DB human TR gene sequences so that V and J genes could be assigned. Using the TCRdist pipeline, a later analysis assigned CDR3 sequences along with most-parsimonious VDJ recombination scenarios. In a later analysis, each TCR beta chain was defined by its CDR3 amino acid sequence together with its V-gene family, and reads lacking a unique V-gene family were excluded. To address suspected cross-contamination and a sequencing artifact, a later analysis removed 450 to 700 highly shared, low-generation-probability nucleotide sequences. A later analysis calculated a clonal expansion index for each public chain from normalized within-repertoire ranks of inferred template counts. A later analysis computed generation probabilities with a VDJ recombination model fitted to out-of-frame rearrangements, and checked the results against IGoR. Hypergeometric tests were used in a later analysis to score TCR-TCR, TCR-HLA and TCR-CMV co-occurrence, with a repertoire-size bias correction applied to the TCR pairs. False discovery rates were estimated in a later analysis by permuting HLA or CMV assignments 20 times. In a later analysis, co-occurring TCRs were grouped with DBSCAN, and TCRdist sequence similarity was added when clustering was performed within HLA-allele-positive subsets. Co-occurrence clustering excluded repertoires with fewer than 30,000 or more than 120,000 public chains, plus five with anomalous nucleotide sharing. Sourced from immuneACCESS, this table was stored by TCRdb with only in-frame sequences that have V and J called. A share of the clones is absent; for the studies checked, an unresolved V gene accounts for under half, and the remainder has no known explanation. That table supplies the V and J calls and clone size; D and trimming were determined from the DNA. This sample gives about 120,000 clones in total; around three quarters of them show up just once. The ten largest clones take up around 3% of the sample.

The rearrangement joined TRBV4-2 to TRBJ1-6; 6 matching bases give a weak D call of TRBD1. The sequence came from a woman aged 35 to 49 in good health and CMV-seropositive. Source material: PBMCs. The CDR3 region reads CASSQDEGGRSPLHF. The DNA sequence reads TGTGCCAGCAGCCAAGATGAGGGGGGGCGGTCACCCCTCCACTTT.